The following is a TCR beta chain sequence with its context. As yet, its antigen is unknown. This record comes from a study of naive and memory T cell subsets. Study outcomes and limitations: Potentially, T cell activation and differentiation skew this RNA-based measurement.

Amplification of ligated cDNA took four PCR rounds with SP2 and nested alpha and beta constant primers. For blood and skin samples, reverse transcription used TCR alpha and beta constant primers. Each CDR3 protein is one row after TCRdb ran MiXCR on the 5' RACE reads. The table lists about 48,000 distinct CDR3 sequences, approximately 4.5% of them singletons. A UMI-containing oligonucleotide was joined by 3' ligation to the TCR cDNA template. RNA was extracted from over 2 ml of whole blood of healthy adults. Unsorted total RNA, about 1 to 1000 ng, was DNase treated before reverse transcription. This TCR was sampled from a female donor in good health.

The CDR3, as DNA: TGCAGCGTGTTCCCGCTTCGGGAAAGCGGGAGACGCACCGGGGAGCTGTTTTTT. Its translation: CSVFPLRESGRRTGELFF. V gene TRBV29-1 combines with J gene TRBJ2-2; 8 nucleotides line up with TRBD2. Trimming removed 6 bases from V and 4 bases from J; junction bases left unmatched: 19. The CDR3 loop spans 18 amino acids. Germline CDR1 SQVTM, CDR2 ANQGSEA.